Shown below are 11 T cell receptor beta chains from a single sample sequenced in a study of control samples from healthy donors and cancer patients. Only in-frame clones appear in the TCRdb table, and some are missing; sequencing was by immunoSEQ multiplex PCR. The repertoire holds 95,000 to 100,000 clones, about 89% seen once, with under 10% in the top ten. Sequences were obtained from blood. The receptors were gathered from a man in his thirties or forties in good health.

CDR3 sequence: CAWSAFSGANVLTF. DNA of the CDR3: TGTGCCTGGAGTGCTTTCTCTGGGGCCAACGTCCTGACTTTC. The gene calls are TRBV30 and TRBJ2-6; D gene uncertain. The V gene lost 1 base and the J gene lost 0 bases, with 4 bases spanning the gap. The CDR3 sequence is 14 residues long. Germline lookup yields CDR1 GTSNPN and CDR2 SVGIG (reference sequence).

The chain recombines TRBV15 with TRBJ1-2; D gene ambiguous. This CDR3 contains 14 residues. The germline gives CDR1 LNHNV, CDR2 YYDKDF (reference sequence). Trimming took 3 bases from V and 0 from J, leaving 8 bases between them. CDR3 region: CATSSGGANYGYTF. CDR3 coding DNA: TGTGCCACCAGCAGCGGCGGAGCTAACTATGGCTACACCTTC.

This sequence joins TRBV9 and TRBJ2-7, with D perhaps matching TRBD2 (6 bases). The germline V gene has CDR1 SGDLS and CDR2 YYNGEE. The CDR3 contains 14 residues. The germline V and J ends were trimmed by 3 bases and 0 bases, with 10 bases remaining between them. The CDR3 coding sequence is TGTGCCAGCAGCGCGGGGGAGAGCTCCTACGAGCAGTACTTC. Its protein product is CASSAGESSYEQYF.

The chain links TRBV7-8 to TRBJ2-3; a weak D match, TRBD1 (5 bases). Trimming removed 4 bases from V and 0 bases from J, with 23 bases in between. The CDR3 is 19 amino acids. Per the germline V gene, CDR1 is SGHVS and CDR2 is FQNEAQ. This CDR3 is CASSSMGIGARTSTDTQYF. In nucleotides, the CDR3 is TGTGCCAGCAGCTCAATGGGCATTGGGGCCCGAACTAGCACAGATACGCAGTATTTT.

This chain links TRBV11-2 with TRBJ2-7; D is unresolved. The CDR3 covers 15 residues. The germline V and J ends were trimmed by 0 bases and 6 bases, with 15 bases remaining between them. Germline lookup yields CDR1 SGHAT and CDR2 FQNNGV. The CDR3 coding sequence is TGTGCCAGCAGCTTAGATAAGGGTGGCGCTTCCGAGCAGTACTTC. This sequence encodes CASSLDKGGASEQYF.

The chain is built from TRBV2 and TRBJ2-1; D remains ambiguous. CDR3 length: 11 amino acids. Trimming stripped 0 bases from V and 10 bases from J, with 4 bases between. Germline-derived CDR1 and CDR2 are SNHLY and FYNNEI. CDR3 region: CASSEALEQFF. Written as DNA, the CDR3 is TGTGCCAGCAGTGAAGCGCTGGAGCAGTTCTTC.

The J gene is TRBJ2-7, the V gene TRBV6-1, with D hard to call. Germline V gene lookup returns CDR1 MNHNS and CDR2 SASEGT. Trimming removed 3 bases at V and 3 bases at J, with 9 bases between. The CDR3 covers 13 residues. This CDR3 is CASSDPRFYEQYV. CDR3 sequence (DNA): TGTGCCAGCAGTGATCCCAGATTCTACGAGCAGTACGTC.

This chain connects TRBV7-2 to TRBJ1-2; 9 bases agree with TRBD1. Germline trimming cut 5 bases from V and 1 base from J; bases unmatched to any gene: 8. Germline CDR1 and CDR2: SGHTA and FQGNSA. The CDR3 runs 16 residues. This chain's CDR3 is CASSTGPGQGNYGYTF. DNA of the CDR3: TGTGCCAGCAGCACTGGTCCGGGACAGGGTAACTATGGCTACACCTTC.

The table lists this clone with a few counts. This chain joins TRBV6-2 or TRBV6-3 and TRBJ1-6; perhaps TRBD1 as D (5 bases). Between the trimmed V and J ends, which lost 5 bases and 6 bases, there was a span of 23 bases. The germline gives CDR1 MNHEY, CDR2 SVGEGT. This CDR3 region has 18 residues. The CDR3 bases are TGTGCCAGCAGTCACGGCCGACACCTTCAGGGATTTAATTCACCCCTCCACTTT. This gives the protein CASSHGRHLQGFNSPLHF.

This clone was seen just once. The same CDR3 also results from other DNA sequences found in this sample. V is TRBV2 and J is TRBJ2-3, with 7 positions matching TRBD2. Germline loops: CDR1 SNHLY, CDR2 FYNNEI. The CDR3 sequence is 14 residues long. Trimming at V came to 6 bases and at J to 4 bases, leaving 7 bases not matched to a gene. The CDR3, as DNA: TGTGCCAGCAGAAGGCGGGAGACCGCAGATACGCAGTATTTT. Its protein is CASRRRETADTQYF.

This sequence joins TRBV27 and TRBJ2-5, with 11 bases lining up with TRBD2. The CDR3 consists of 16 residues. In germline, CDR1 is MNHEY, CDR2 SMNVEV (reference sequence). The V segment lost 5 bases and the J segment 2 bases; nucleotides outside the gene matches: 7. The chain's CDR3 is CASSPVAGGGQETQYF. The CDR3 DNA reads TGTGCCAGCAGTCCCGTAGCGGGAGGGGGACAAGAGACCCAGTACTTC.